These 19 T cell receptor beta chains share one sample of origin, sequenced in a study of T cells in Graves' hyperthyroidism and ophthalmopathy. Regions amplified from RNA transcripts were the TCR beta CDR3 regions. The TCR CDR3 first-round RT-PCR relied on the HTBI primer set. TCRdb passed the multiplex PCR reads through MiXCR, listing each CDR3 protein once. The sample records approximately 370,000 distinct CDR3 sequences, 17% being singletons. Sequencing was carried out using blood. The receptors here all came from a woman aged 25 to 39 with Graves' hyperthyroidism that later progressed to Graves' ophthalmopathy.

The genes are TRBV2 and TRBJ2-1, with D perhaps matching TRBD1 (6 bases). The V gene lost 6 bases and the J gene lost 6 bases, with 21 bases spanning the gap. This CDR3 region has 16 residues. CDR1 is SNHLY, CDR2 FYNNEI, per germline. CDR3 sequence (DNA): TGTGCCAGCAGAATGACCCAGGGGTCCTTGTGCAATGAGCAGTTCTTC. It specifies CASRMTQGSLCNEQFF. The full variable domain, in which reference TRBV2 and TRBJ2-1 provide the parts outside the CDR3, is EPEVTQTPSHQVTQMGQEVILRCVPISNHLYFYWYRQILGQKVEFLVSFYNNEISEKSEIFDDQFSVERPDGSNFTLKIRSTKLEDSAMYFCASRMTQGSLCNEQFFGPGTRLTVL.

Turning to this clonotype: A much larger clone sits a single nucleotide away, making a read error possible. The chain links TRBV19 to TRBJ1-2; D unresolved. V shed 6 bases and J shed 5 bases, with 10 bases lying between them. The CDR3 consists of 12 residues. Germline CDR1 LNHDA, CDR2 SQIVND (reference sequence). The CDR3 sequence is CASSEISYGYTF. The CDR3 region has the DNA TGTGCCAGTAGCGAGATAAGTTATGGCTACACCTTC.

This clonotype was observed a handful of times. This chain links TRBV4-1 with TRBJ2-7, with D perhaps given as TRBD1 or TRBD2 (5 bases each). Germline V gene lookup returns CDR1 MGHRA and CDR2 YSYEKL. CDR3 length: 17 amino acids. The V gene lost 0 bases and the J gene lost 2 bases, with 17 bases spanning the gap. CDR3 nucleotides: TGCGCCAGCAGCCAAGATCACCCCGGGACCGACACCTACGAGCAGTACTTC. Protein sequence: CASSQDHPGTDTYEQYF.

The chain carries TRBV7-9 and TRBJ1-6, with 12 bases that match TRBD1. CDR1 is SEHNR, CDR2 FQNEAQ, per germline (reference sequence). The length of the CDR3 is 22 residues. V was pared by 5 bases and J by 14 bases, with 31 bases of the junction left unmatched. DNA for the CDR3: TGTGCCAGCAGCCCCCTATCTTTTCCTACTTCCCGGGACAGGGGGCGATATGCGGCCCTCCACTTT. Protein sequence: CASSPLSFPTSRDRGRYAALHF.

In its sample, this clonotype was seen many times. The chain joins TRBV27 to TRBJ2-1, with D perhaps TRBD1 (6 bases). The CDR3 has 14 residues. Trimming stripped 2 bases from V and 10 bases from J, with 15 bases between. Germline loops: CDR1 MNHEY, CDR2 SMNVEV (reference sequence). This CDR3 is CASSLGGLGGEQFF. The CDR3 DNA reads as TGTGCCAGCAGTTTAGGTGGCCTAGGGGGAGAGCAGTTCTTC.

A remark on this clonotype: A read error may be the cause here, since a much bigger clone is one base away. The J gene is TRBJ2-7, the V gene TRBV7-9; 9 positions agree with TRBD1. Trimming took 5 bases from V and 4 from J; bases not matched to a gene: 12. The CDR3 is 16 residues long. The V gene's germline CDR1 is SEHNR and CDR2 FQNEAQ (reference sequence). CDR3 amino acids: CASSDTAWTGVYEQYF. The CDR3 coding sequence is TGTGCCAGCAGCGACACAGCCTGGACAGGGGTTTACGAGCAGTACTTC.

This clonotype was counted ten times or more. J is TRBJ1-2 and V is TRBV12-3 or TRBV12-4, with 7 bases matching TRBD1. Losses at the gene ends were 5 bases for V and 0 bases for J; bases not matched to a gene: 3. The CDR3 loop spans 14 amino acids. The CDR3 here is CASSRGTANYGYTF. CDR3 coding DNA: TGTGCCAGCAGTAGAGGGACAGCTAACTATGGCTACACCTTC.

The chain couples TRBV29-1 to TRBJ2-3; D is uncertain. The length of the CDR3 is 13 residues. Germline lookup yields CDR1 SQVTM and CDR2 ANQGSEA. V lost 2 bases, J lost 6 bases, and 12 bases lay in between. CDR3: CSVEKNQVDTQYF. CDR3 coding DNA: TGCAGCGTTGAAAAGAATCAAGTTGATACGCAGTATTTT.

This chain uses TRBV20-1 with TRBJ1-1; TRBD1 matches at 8 bases. V shed 7 bases and J 4 bases; nucleotides not matched to a gene: 8. The length of the CDR3 is 13 residues. Per germline, CDR1 DFQATT and CDR2 SNEGSKA (reference sequence). CDR3 DNA sequence: TGCAGTGACCACCTGACAGGGGTCACTGAAGCTTTCTTT. This translates into CSDHLTGVTEAFF.

This clonotype was detected many times. Germline is not matched at one junction end, which may reflect a read error. The genes are TRBV20-1 and TRBJ2-3; 9 positions agree with TRBD2. The CDR3 length is 21 residues. Germline CDR1 and CDR2: DFQATT and SNEGSKA (reference sequence). The CDR3: CSARDSPPKGSGRRLSDTQYF. For the CDR3, the DNA is TGCAGTGCCAGAGATAGTCCCCCCAAGGGTAGCGGGAGACGGTTGTCAGATACGCAGTATTTT.

This clonotype appeared many times. The chain links TRBV27 to TRBJ2-1; D gene uncertain. V shed 3 bases and J shed 9 bases, with 9 bases lying between them. The CDR3 has 12 amino acids. The germline CDR1 and CDR2 sequences are MNHEY and SMNVEV (reference sequence). The CDR3, as DNA: TGTGCCAGCAGTTTTGGCTCCGGTGAGCAGTTCTTC. As protein: CASSFGSGEQFF.

Many counts were recorded for this clonotype. This sequence joins TRBV13 and TRBJ1-1; D not resolved. The CDR3 has 13 residues. CDR1 PRHDT and CDR2 FYEKMQ come from the germline V gene (reference sequence). The ends were cut back, 4 bases at V and 1 base at J, with 7 bases in the middle. DNA for the CDR3: TGTGCCAGCAGCTCATTTCAGAACACTGAAGCTTTCTTT. As protein: CASSSFQNTEAFF.

This clonotype was found a few times. The J gene is TRBJ2-3, the V gene TRBV5-1; perhaps TRBD1 as D (5 bases). Germline V gives CDR1 SGHRS, CDR2 YFSETQ. The CDR3 covers 11 residues. V lost 7 bases to trimming and J lost 6 bases, with 9 bases between them. CDR3 coding DNA: TGCGCCAGCCACAGGCAGGATACGCAGTATTTT. Its protein is CASHRQDTQYF.

This clonotype was seen at least ten times. The genes are TRBV18 and TRBJ1-5, with D perhaps TRBD1 (5 bases). V was trimmed by 6 bases and J by 0 bases, leaving 9 bases between them. The CDR3 extends over 14 amino acids. Germline V gene data show CDR1 as KGHSH and CDR2 as LQKENI. The CDR3 loop is CASSAQGSNQPQHF. In nucleotides, the CDR3 is TGTGCCAGCTCGGCTCAGGGTAGCAATCAGCCCCAGCATTTT. Based on the CDR3 plus reference TRBV18 and TRBJ1-5, the full variable domain is NAGVMQNPRHLVRRRGQEARLRCSPMKGHSHVYWYRQLPEEGLKFMVYLQKENIIDESGMPKERFSAEFPKEGPSILRIQQVVRGDSAAYFCASSAQGSNQPQHFGDGTRLSIL.

This chain uses TRBV28 with TRBJ1-5, with no clear D. Germline V gene lookup returns CDR1 MDHEN and CDR2 SYDVKM. The CDR3 consists of 14 residues. V was cut by 3 bases and J by 1 base, with 7 bases left in between. This chain's CDR3 is CASSLWESNQPQHF. Written as DNA, the CDR3 is TGTGCCAGCAGTTTGTGGGAGAGCAATCAGCCCCAGCATTTT.

This clonotype was counted between two and nine times. V gene TRBV10-2 combines with J gene TRBJ2-2, with D hard to call. Germline lookup yields CDR1 WSHSY and CDR2 SAAADI. V was clipped by 0 bases and J by 4 bases, with 6 bases between them. CDR3 length: 14 amino acids. The CDR3 sequence is CASSESSGTGELFF. The CDR3 coding sequence is TGCGCCAGCAGTGAGTCATCGGGCACCGGGGAGCTGTTTTTT.

This clonotype was detected many times. J is TRBJ2-7 and V is TRBV7-2; perhaps TRBD1 as D (6 bases). V lost 5 bases and J 4 bases, leaving 12 bases between the germline ends. This CDR3 has 13 residues. CDR1 is SGHTA, CDR2 FQGNSA, per germline. CDR3 nucleotides: TGTGCCAGCAGCCCTGACAGGTTATACGAGCAGTACTTC. Residues: CASSPDRLYEQYF.

This clonotype has a count of ten or more. The chain couples TRBV6-1 to TRBJ2-3; D is possibly TRBD1 (6 bases). Germline CDR1 reads MNHNS; CDR2 reads SASEGT. Trimming took 1 base from V and 0 from J, leaving 8 bases between them. The CDR3 has 15 amino acids. The CDR3 here is CASSEGTASTDTQYF. The CDR3 nucleotides read TGTGCCAGCAGTGAAGGGACAGCTAGCACAGATACGCAGTATTTT.

This clonotype was found many times. The chain links TRBV7-8 to TRBJ2-1; no reliable D call. The CDR3 is made up of 14 amino acids. V lost 1 base and J 4 bases, leaving 8 bases between the germline ends. Per germline, CDR1 SGHVS and CDR2 FQNEAQ. The CDR3 loop reads CASSLDKGYNEQFF. CDR3 nucleotides: TGTGCCAGCAGCTTAGATAAAGGATACAATGAGCAGTTCTTC.